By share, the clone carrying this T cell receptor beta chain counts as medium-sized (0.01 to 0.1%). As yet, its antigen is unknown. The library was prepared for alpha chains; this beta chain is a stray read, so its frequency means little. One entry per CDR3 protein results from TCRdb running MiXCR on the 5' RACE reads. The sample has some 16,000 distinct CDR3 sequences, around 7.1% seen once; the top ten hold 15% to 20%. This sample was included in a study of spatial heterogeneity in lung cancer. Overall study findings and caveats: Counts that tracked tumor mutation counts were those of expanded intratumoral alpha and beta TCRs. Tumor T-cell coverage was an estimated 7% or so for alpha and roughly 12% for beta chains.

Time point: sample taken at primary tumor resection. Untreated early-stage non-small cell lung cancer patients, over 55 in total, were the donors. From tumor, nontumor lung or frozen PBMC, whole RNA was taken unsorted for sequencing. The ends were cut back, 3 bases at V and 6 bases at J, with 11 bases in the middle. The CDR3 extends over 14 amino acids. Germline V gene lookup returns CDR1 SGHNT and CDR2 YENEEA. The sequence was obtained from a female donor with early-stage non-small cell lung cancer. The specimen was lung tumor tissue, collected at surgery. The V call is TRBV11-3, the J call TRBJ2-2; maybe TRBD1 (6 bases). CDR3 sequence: CASSLQGSSGELFF. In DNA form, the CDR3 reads TGTGCCAGCAGCTTGCAGGGGAGTTCCGGGGAGCTGTTTTTT.